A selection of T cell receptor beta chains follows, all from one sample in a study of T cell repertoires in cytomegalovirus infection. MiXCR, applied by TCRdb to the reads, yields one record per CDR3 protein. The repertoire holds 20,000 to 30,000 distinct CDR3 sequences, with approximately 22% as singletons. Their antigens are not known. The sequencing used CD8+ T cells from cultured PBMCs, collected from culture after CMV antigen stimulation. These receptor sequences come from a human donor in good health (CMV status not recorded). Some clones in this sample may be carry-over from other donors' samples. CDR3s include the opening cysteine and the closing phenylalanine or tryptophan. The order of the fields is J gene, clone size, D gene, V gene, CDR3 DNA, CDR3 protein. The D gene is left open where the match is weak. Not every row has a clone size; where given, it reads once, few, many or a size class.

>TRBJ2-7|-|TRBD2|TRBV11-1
TGTGCCAGCAGCTTAGCTCGGCGGGGGGAATCCTACGAGCAGTACTTC
CASSLARRGESYEQYF
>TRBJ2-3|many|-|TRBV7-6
TGTGCCAGCAGCTCCTTATCGGGACACTCAGATACGCAGTATTTT
CASSSLSGHSDTQYF
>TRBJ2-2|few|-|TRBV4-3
TGCGCCAGCAGCCAACTTCTAGCTATAGACACCGGGGAGCTGTTTTTT
CASSQLLAIDTGELFF
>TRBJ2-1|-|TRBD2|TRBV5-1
TGCGCCAGCAGCATTAGCGGGGGCAACAATGAGCAGTTCTTC
CASSISGGNNEQFF
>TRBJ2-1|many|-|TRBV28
TGTGCCAGCAGTCGACCTAGCTCCAGCTCCTACAATGAGCAGTTCTTC
CASSRPSSSSYNEQFF
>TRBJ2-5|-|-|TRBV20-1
TGCAGTGCTGGGGGGCAGTCTAAAGAGACCCAGTACTTC
CSAGGQSKETQYF
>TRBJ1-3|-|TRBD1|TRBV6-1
TGTGCCAGCACCCGGACAGGCTCTGGAAACACCATATATTTT
CASTRTGSGNTIYF
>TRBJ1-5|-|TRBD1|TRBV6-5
TGTGCCAGCAGGGAAGGGACAGGGGTTCAGCCCCAGCATTTT
CASREGTGVQPQHF
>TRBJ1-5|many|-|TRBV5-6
TGTGCCAGCAGCCACGGACAGTCGGGTCAGCCCCAGCATTTT
CASSHGQSGQPQHF
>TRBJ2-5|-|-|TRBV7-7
TGTGCTAGCAGCTTCTTGGGGGGGCGGCCGGGGGCAGAGACCCAGTACTTC
CASSFLGGRPGAETQYF
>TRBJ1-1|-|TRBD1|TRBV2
TGTGCCAGCGAAAGATATGGACAGGGAGCTTTCTTT
CASERYGQGAFF
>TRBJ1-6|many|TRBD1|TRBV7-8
TGTGCCAGCAGCTTTGGGTTTGGGACAGCTAATTCACCCCTCCACTTT
CASSFGFGTANSPLHF
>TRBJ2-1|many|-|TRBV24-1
TGTGCCACCAGTGTTAAGGGGGGCACCTACAATGAGCAGTTCTTC
CATSVKGGTYNEQFF
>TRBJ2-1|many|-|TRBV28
TGTGCCAGCAGTTTACCAGACAATGAGCAGTTCTTC
CASSLPDNEQFF
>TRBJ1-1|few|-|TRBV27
TGTGCCAGCAGTTTATGGTCATTGGGGGCTGTCACTGAAGCTTTCTTT
CASSLWSLGAVTEAFF
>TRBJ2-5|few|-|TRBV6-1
TGTGCCACCTGGGGCCCCCAGTACTTC
CATWGPQYF
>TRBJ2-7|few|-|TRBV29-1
TGCAGCGTTGAAGATGGGGAAGGGGCCTACGAGCAGTACTTC
CSVEDGEGAYEQYF
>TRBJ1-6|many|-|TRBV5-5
TGTGCCAGCAGCCTGGACAGTAACCTTAAGACCCTCCACTTT
CASSLDSNLKTLHF
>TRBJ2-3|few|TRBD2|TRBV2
TGTGCCAGCACTCCCCTAGGCGGGGGGTTGTCAGATACGCAGTATTTT
CASTPLGGGLSDTQYF
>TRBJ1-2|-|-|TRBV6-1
TGTGCCAGCAGTGTGGGGGTCGAGAACTATGGCTACACCTTC
CASSVGVENYGYTF
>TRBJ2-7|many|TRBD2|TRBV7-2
TGTGCCAGCAGCCTGTTTGGTAGCGGGGGGGCCTACGAGCAGTACTTC
CASSLFGSGGAYEQYF
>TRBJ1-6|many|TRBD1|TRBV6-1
TGTGCCAGCACCTCCGGGACAGGAGATTCACCCCTCCACTTT
CASTSGTGDSPLHF
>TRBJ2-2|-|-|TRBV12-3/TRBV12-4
TGTGCCAGCAGTTTAGAGGGTACAGACAGCAGTGGGGACACCGGGGAGCTGTTTTTT
CASSLEGTDSSGDTGELFF
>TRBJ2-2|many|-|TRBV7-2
TGTGCCAGCAGCTTAGGGGGGCCTCAAAATACCGGGGAGCTGTTTTTT
CASSLGGPQNTGELFF
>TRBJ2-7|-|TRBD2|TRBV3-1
TGTGCCAGCAGCCCCTCTGGACTAGCGGGGGCCGGAGAGCAGTACTTC
CASSPSGLAGAGEQYF
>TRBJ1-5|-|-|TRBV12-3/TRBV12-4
TGTGCCAGCACTTTCGGGGAATCGGGGGCTTTTCAGCCCCAGCATTTT
CASTFGESGAFQPQHF
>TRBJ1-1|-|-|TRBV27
TGTGCCAGCAGTTTACGGGGGGCGGCAACTGAAGCTTTCTTT
CASSLRGAATEAFF
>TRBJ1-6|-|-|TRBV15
TGTGCCACCAGCAGAGATACTCCGGGTTACGGTTCACCCCTCCACTTT
CATSRDTPGYGSPLHF
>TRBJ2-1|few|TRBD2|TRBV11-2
TGTGCCAGCAGCTTAAGAGGACTAGCGGAGTACAATGAGCAGTTCTTC
CASSLRGLAEYNEQFF
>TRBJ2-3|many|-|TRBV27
TGTGCCAGCAGTTTAGGCAGGGTAATGGATACGCAGTATTTT
CASSLGRVMDTQYF
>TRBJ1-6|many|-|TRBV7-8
TGTGCCAGCAGCTTAGCCTCCTATAGGGGCCGTGAACCCCTCCACTTT
CASSLASYRGREPLHF
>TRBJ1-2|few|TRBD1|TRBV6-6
TGTGCCAGCAACTTGGACAGGGGTGCCTATGGCTACACCTTC
CASNLDRGAYGYTF
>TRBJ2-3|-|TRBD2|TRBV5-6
TGTGCCAGCAGCACCGGGGGGGCGGGCACAGATACGCAGTATTTT
CASSTGGAGTDTQYF
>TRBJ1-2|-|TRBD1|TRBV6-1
TGTGCCAGCAGTTCTCCGGGACAGGGTAATGGCTACACCTTC
CASSSPGQGNGYTF
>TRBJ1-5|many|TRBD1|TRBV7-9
TGTGCCAGCAGCTTTGGGACAGGGTATCAGCCCCAGCATTTT
CASSFGTGYQPQHF
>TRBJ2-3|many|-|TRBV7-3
TGTGCCAGCAGCCAGCCCGCAGGGACGCAGTATTTT
CASSQPAGTQYF
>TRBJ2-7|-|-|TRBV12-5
TGTGCTAGTGGTTCGGGGGTGCCCTACGAGCAGTACTTC
CASGSGVPYEQYF
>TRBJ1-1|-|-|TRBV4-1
TGCGCCAGCAGCCAAACAGGGAACACTGAAGCTTTCTTT
CASSQTGNTEAFF
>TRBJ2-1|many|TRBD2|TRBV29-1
TGCAGCGTTGAAGGGTTGCAGCGGGGGGGTTACAATGAGCAGTTCTTC
CSVEGLQRGGYNEQFF
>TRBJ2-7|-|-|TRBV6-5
TGTGCCAGCAGTTACTCCGCAGGTGACTACGAGCAGTACTTC
CASSYSAGDYEQYF
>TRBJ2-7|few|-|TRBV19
TGTGCCAGTAGTATGGGCGGTGGGGGGCCCTCCTACGAGCAGTACTTC
CASSMGGGGPSYEQYF
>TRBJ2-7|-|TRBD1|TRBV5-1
TGCGCCAGCAGCGCGAACAGGGGGGAGCAGTACTTC
CASSANRGEQYF
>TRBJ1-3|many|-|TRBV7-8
TGTGCCAGCAGCTTAGTATCTCGCAGGGCTGGAAACACCATATATTTT
CASSLVSRRAGNTIYF
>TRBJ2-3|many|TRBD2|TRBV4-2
TGTGCCAGCAGCCAACTAATAGCGGGGGTTAGCACAGATACGCAGTATTTT
CASSQLIAGVSTDTQYF
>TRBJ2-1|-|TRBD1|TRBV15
TGTGCCACGCTCACCGAAACAGGGGAAGGGAGCTCCTACAATGAGCAGTTCTTC
CATLTETGEGSSYNEQFF
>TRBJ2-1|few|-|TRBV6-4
TGTGCCAGCAGTGACGGGCCGGAAACAAATGAGCAGTTCTTC
CASSDGPETNEQFF
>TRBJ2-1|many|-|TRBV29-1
TGCAGCGTTGAAGCCTCAACCCGTACCTCCTACAATGAGCAGTTCTTC
CSVEASTRTSYNEQFF
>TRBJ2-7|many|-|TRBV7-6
TGTGCCAGCAGCTTAGCGCAGGGCTACGAGCAGTACTTC
CASSLAQGYEQYF
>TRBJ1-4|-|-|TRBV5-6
TGTGCCAGCAGCTTCGGGGGGTTCGGTGAAAAACTGTTTTTT
CASSFGGFGEKLFF
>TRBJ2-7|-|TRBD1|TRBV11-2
TGTGCCAGCAGCTTAGGGACAGGCCCCGAGCAGTACTTC
CASSLGTGPEQYF
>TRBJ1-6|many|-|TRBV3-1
TGTGCCAGCAGCCAAGGTTTTAGGGCTAATTCACCCCTCCACTTT
CASSQGFRANSPLHF
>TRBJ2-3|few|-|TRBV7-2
TGTGCCGGCAGCTTAGTGGGCAGAAGCACAGATACGCAGTATTTT
CAGSLVGRSTDTQYF
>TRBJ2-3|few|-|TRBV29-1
TGCAGCGTTGAAGATGGAGTAGCTCCAGATACGCAGTATTTT
CSVEDGVAPDTQYF
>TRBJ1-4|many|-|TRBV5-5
TGTGCCAGCAGCTTGTTGACCGTCGCAACTAATGAAAAACTGTTTTTT
CASSLLTVATNEKLFF
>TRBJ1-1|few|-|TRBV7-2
TGTGCCAGCAGCCCAGGACAGTGGATGGTAGCTTTCTTT
CASSPGQWMVAFF
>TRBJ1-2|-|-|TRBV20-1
TGCAGTGCTAGTGTAGGGGCGCCCGCCTATGGCTACACCTTC
CSASVGAPAYGYTF
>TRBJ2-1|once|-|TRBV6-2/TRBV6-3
TGTGCCAGCAGTCCCCGACTAGAAGGGGGGTCCTACAATGAGCAGTTCTTC
CASSPRLEGGSYNEQFF